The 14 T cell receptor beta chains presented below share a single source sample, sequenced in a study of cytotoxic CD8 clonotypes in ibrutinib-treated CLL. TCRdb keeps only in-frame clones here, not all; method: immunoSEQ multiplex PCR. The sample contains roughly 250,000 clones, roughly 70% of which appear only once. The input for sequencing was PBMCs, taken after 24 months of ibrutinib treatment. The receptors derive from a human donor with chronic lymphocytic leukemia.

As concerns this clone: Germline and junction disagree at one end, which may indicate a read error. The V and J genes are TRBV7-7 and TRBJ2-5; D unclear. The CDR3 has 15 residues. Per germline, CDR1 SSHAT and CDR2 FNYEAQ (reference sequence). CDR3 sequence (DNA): TGTGCTAGCAGCCCGACCGTAAGGGACCAAGAGACCCAGTACTTC. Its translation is CASSPTVRDQETQYF.

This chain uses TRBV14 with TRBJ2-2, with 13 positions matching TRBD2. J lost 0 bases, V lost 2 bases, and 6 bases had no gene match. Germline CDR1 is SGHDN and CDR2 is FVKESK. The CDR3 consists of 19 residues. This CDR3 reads CASSQRTSGSKANTGELFF. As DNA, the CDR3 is TGTGCCAGCAGCCAACGGACTAGCGGGAGTAAAGCGAACACCGGGGAGCTGTTTTTT.

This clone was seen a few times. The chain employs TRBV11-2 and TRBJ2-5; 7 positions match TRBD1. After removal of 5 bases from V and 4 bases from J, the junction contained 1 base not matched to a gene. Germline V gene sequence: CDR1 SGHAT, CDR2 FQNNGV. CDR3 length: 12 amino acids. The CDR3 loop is CASSRDRETQYF. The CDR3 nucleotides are TGTGCCAGCAGCCGGGACAGAGAGACCCAGTACTTC. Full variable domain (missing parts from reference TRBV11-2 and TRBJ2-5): EAGVAQSPRYKIIEKRQSVAFWCNPISGHATLYWYQQILGQGPKLLIQFQNNGVVDDSQLPKDRFSAERLKGVDSTLKIQPAKLEDSAVYLCASSRDRETQYFGPGTRLLVL.

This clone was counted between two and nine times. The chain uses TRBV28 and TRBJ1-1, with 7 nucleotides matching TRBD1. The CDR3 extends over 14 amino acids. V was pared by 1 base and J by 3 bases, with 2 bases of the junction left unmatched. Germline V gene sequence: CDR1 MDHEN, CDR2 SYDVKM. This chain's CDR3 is CASSLYDRDTEAFF. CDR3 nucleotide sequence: TGTGCCAGCAGTTTATACGACAGGGACACTGAAGCTTTCTTT.

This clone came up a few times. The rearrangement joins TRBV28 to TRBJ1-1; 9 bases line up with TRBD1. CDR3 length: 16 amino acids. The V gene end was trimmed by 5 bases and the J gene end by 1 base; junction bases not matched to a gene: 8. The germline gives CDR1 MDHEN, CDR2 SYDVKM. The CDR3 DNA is TGTGCCAGCAGTACCCTCACAGGGGGCAGGAACACTGAAGCTTTCTTT. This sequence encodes CASSTLTGGRNTEAFF.

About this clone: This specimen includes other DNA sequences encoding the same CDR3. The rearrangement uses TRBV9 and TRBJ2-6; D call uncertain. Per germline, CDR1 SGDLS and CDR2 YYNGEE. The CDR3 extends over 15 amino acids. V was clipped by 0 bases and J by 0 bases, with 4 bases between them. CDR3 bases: TGTGCCAGCAGCGTAGGTAGCTCTGGGGCCAACGTCCTGACTTTC. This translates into CASSVGSSGANVLTF.

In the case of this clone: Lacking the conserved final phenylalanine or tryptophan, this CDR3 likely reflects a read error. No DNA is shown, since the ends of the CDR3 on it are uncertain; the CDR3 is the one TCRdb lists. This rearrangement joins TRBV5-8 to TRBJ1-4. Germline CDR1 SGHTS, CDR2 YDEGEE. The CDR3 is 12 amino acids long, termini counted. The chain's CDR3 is CASSLAETRILR.

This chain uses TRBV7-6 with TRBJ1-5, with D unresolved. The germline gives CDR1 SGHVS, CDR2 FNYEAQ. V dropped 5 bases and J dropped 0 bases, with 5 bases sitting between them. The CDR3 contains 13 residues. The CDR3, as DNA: TGTGCCAGCAGCAGTAATAGCAATCAGCCCCAGCATTTT. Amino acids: CASSSNSNQPQHF.

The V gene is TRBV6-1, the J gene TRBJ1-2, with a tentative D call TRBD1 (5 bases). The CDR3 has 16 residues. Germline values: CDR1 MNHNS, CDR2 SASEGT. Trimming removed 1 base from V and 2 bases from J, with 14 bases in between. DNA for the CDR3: TGTGCCAGCAGTGAAGTCGGGACCTTACTGAACTATGGCTACACCTTC. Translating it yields CASSEVGTLLNYGYTF.

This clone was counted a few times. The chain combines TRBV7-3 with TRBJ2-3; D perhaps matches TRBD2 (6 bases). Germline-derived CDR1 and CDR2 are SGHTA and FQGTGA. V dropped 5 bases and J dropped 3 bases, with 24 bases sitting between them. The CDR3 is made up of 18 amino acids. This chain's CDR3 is CASSGKPRVAGRTDTQYF. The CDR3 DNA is TGTGCCAGCAGCGGAAAACCCAGGGTGGCAGGGAGGACAGATACGCAGTATTTT.

The CDR3 DNA sequence: TGTGCCAGCAGGGGTCCGGCCAATGAGCAGTTCTTC. Translation: CASRGPANEQFF. The genes are TRBV11-2 and TRBJ2-1, with D unclear. This CDR3 is built from 12 residues. From germline, CDR1 is SGHAT and CDR2 FQNNGV. Trimming left V 6 bases short and J 6 bases short, with 9 bases between.

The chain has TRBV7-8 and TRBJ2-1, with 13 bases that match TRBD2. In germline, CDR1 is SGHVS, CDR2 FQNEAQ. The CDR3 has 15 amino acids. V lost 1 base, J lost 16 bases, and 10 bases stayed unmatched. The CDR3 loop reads CASSLVLGLAGSFFF. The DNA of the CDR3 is TGTGCCAGCAGCTTAGTCTTGGGACTAGCGGGAAGTTTTTTCTTC.

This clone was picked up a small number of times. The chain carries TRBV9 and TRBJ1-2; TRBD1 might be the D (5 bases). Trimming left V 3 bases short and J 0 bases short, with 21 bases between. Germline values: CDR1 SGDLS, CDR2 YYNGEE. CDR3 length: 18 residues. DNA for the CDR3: TGTGCCAGCAGCGCCCCTTCTGGGTTGGGGGAATCTAACTATGGCTACACCTTC. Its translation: CASSAPSGLGESNYGYTF.

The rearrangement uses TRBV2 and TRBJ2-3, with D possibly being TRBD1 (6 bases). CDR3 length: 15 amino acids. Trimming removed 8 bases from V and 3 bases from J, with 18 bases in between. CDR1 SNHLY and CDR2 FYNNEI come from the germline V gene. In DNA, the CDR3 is TGTGCCAGCTCGCCGAGCGCTCAGGGGACAGATACGCAGTATTTT. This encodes CASSPSAQGTDTQYF.